Here is one TCR beta chain with its context. The data belong to a study of beta chain features in type 1 diabetes. As for the study in general: Patient and healthy donor groups were alike in age, gender and cell yields.

CDR1 LNHDA and CDR2 SQIVND come from the germline V gene (reference sequence). Losses at the gene ends were 6 bases for V and 7 bases for J; bases not matched to a gene: 10. CDR3 length: 15 residues. Expressed TCRB transcripts got sequenced, as all isolated RNA was reverse transcribed. The assay was immunoSEQ multiplex PCR, and TCRdb's table has in-frame clones only and misses some. Here the sample spans 400,000 to 450,000 clones, about 14% being singletons. The sequenced sample consisted of naive CD4+ T cells from blood. The source of this sequence is a man aged 30 to 39 in good health. The chain couples TRBV19 to TRBJ2-4; TRBD1 matches at 9 bases. CDR3 sequence reads: CASRDSGTGLNIQYF. CDR3 bases: TGTGCCAGTAGGGATTCCGGGACAGGGCTGAACATTCAGTACTTC.